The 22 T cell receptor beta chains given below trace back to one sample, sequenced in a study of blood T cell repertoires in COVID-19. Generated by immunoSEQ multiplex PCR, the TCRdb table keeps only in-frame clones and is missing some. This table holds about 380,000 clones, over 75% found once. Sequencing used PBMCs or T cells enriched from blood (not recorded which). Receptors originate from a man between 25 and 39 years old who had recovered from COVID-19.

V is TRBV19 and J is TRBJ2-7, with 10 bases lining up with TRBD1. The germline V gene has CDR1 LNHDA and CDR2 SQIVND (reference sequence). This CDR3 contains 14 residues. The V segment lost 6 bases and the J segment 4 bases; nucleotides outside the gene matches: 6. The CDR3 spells CASSRTGGTYEQYF. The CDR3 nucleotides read TGTGCCAGTAGCCGGACAGGGGGGACATACGAGCAGTACTTC.

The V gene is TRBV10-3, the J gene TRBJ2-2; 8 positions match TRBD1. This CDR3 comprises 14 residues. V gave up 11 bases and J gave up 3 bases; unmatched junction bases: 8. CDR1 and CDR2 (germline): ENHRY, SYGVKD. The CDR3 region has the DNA TGTGCCGTATCCGGACAGGGTGACACCGGGGAGCTGTTTTTT. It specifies CAVSGQGDTGELFF.

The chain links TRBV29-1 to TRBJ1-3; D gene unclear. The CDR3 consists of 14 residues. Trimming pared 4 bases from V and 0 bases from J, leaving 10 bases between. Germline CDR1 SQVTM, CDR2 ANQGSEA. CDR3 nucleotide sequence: TGCAGCGTTGCCCCAGGTTTCTCTGGAAACACCATATATTTT. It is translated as CSVAPGFSGNTIYF.

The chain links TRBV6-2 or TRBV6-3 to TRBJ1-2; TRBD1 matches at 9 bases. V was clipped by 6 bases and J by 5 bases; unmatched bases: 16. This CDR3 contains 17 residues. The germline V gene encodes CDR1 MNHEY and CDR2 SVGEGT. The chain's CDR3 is CASSRTGGVATLYGYTF. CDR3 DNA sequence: TGTGCCAGCAGCCGTACAGGGGGCGTCGCAACCCTTTATGGCTACACCTTC.

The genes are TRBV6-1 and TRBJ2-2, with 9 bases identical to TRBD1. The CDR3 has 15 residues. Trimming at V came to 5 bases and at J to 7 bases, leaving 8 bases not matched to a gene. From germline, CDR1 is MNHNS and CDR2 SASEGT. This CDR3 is CASSTSRDRDGELFF. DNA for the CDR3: TGTGCCAGCAGTACGTCCCGGGACAGGGACGGGGAGCTGTTTTTT.

CDR3 nucleotides: TGTGCCAGCAGTGAAGGGGGCGACATTGATGGCTACACCTTC. Its translation is CASSEGGDIDGYTF. The genes are TRBV25-1 and TRBJ1-2; weak D call: TRBD1 (6 bases). Trimming took off 2 bases at V and 6 bases at J, with 13 bases between the two ends. Germline V gene sequence: CDR1 MGHDK, CDR2 SYGVNS. CDR3 size: 14 residues.

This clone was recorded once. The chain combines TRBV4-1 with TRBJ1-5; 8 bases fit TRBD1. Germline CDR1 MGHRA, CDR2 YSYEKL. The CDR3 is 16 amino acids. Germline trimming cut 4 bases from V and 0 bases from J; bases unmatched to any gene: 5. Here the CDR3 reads CASSRGQGGSNQPQHF. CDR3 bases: TGCGCCAGCAGCCGCGGACAGGGTGGTAGCAATCAGCCCCAGCATTTT.

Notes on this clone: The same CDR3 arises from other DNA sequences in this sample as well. CDR3: CASSLRQGSTDTQYF. The CDR3 DNA follows: TGCGCCAGCAGCTTGCGCCAGGGCAGCACAGATACGCAGTATTTT. The chain carries TRBV5-1 and TRBJ2-3; possibly TRBD1 for D (5 bases). Per the germline V gene, CDR1 is SGHRS and CDR2 is YFSETQ. V was cut by 1 base and J by 0 bases, with 9 bases left in between. The CDR3 consists of 15 residues.

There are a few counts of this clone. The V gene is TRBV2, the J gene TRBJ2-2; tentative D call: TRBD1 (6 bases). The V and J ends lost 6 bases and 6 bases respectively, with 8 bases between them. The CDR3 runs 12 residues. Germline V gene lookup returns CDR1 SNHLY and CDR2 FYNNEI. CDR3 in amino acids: CASRQGAGELFF. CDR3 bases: TGTGCCAGCAGACAGGGTGCCGGGGAGCTGTTTTTT.

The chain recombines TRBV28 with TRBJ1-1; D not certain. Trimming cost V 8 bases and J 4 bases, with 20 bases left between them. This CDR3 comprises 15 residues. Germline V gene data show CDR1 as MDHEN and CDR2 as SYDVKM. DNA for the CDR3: TGTGCCAGCCCACCCCCGACACCCGGGAGCACTGAAGCTTTCTTT. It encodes CASPPPTPGSTEAFF.

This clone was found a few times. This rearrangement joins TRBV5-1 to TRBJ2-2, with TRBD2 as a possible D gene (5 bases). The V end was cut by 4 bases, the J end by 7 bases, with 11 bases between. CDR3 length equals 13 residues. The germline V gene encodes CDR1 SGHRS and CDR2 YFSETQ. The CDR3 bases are TGCGCCAGCAGCCTGGAGGCAGGCGGGGAGCTGTTTTTT. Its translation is CASSLEAGGELFF.

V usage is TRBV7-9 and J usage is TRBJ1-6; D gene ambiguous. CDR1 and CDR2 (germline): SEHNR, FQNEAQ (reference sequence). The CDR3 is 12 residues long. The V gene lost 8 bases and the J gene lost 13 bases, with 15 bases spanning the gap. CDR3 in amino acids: CASDSSGMPLHF. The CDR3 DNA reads TGTGCCAGCGACTCCTCGGGAATGCCCCTCCACTTT.

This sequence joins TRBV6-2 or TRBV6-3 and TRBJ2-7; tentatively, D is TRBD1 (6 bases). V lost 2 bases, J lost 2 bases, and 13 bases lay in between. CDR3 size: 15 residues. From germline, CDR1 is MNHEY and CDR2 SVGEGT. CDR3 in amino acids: CASSYAPGAAYEQYF. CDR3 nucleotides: TGTGCCAGCAGTTACGCGCCAGGGGCAGCCTACGAGCAGTACTTC.

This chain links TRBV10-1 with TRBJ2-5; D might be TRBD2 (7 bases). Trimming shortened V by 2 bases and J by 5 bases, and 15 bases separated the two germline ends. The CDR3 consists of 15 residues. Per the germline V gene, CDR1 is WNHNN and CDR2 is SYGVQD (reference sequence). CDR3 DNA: TGCGCCAGCAGTGAGGTCCGCGGGGGCGCCGAGACCCAGTACTTC. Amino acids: CASSEVRGGAETQYF.

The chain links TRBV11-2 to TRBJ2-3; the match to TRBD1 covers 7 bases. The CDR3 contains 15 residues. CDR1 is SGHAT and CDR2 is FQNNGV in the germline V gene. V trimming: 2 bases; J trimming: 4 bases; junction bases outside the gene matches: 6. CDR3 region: CASSLLTQGADTQYF. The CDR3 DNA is TGTGCCAGCAGCTTACTGACGCAGGGGGCAGATACGCAGTATTTT.

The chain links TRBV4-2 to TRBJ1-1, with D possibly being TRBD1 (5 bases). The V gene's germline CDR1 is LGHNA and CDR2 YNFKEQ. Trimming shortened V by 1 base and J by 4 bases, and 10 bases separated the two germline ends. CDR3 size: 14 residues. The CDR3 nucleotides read TGTGCCAGCAGCCAAGGAGAAGGGGCCACTGAAGCTTTCTTT. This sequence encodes CASSQGEGATEAFF.

The CDR3 nucleotides read TGTGCCAGCACCTTCGGGTCCTACGAGCAGTACTTC. Protein: CASTFGSYEQYF. This chain joins TRBV7-9 and TRBJ2-7; D gene uncertain. Trimming removed 7 bases from V and 1 base from J, with 8 bases in between. Germline V gene lookup returns CDR1 SEHNR and CDR2 FQNEAQ (reference sequence). The CDR3 spans 12 residues.

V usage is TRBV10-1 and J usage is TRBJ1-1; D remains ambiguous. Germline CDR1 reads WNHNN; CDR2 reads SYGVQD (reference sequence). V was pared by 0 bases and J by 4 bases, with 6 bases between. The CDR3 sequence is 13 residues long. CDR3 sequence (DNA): TGCGCCAGCAGTGAGTCCCCGAGCACTGAAGCTTTCTTT. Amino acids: CASSESPSTEAFF.

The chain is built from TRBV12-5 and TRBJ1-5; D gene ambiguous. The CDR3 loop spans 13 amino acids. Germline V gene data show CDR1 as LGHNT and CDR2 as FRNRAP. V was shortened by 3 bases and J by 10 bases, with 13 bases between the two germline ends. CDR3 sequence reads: CASGFALPGPQHF. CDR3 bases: TGTGCTAGTGGTTTTGCCCTTCCTGGCCCCCAGCATTTT.

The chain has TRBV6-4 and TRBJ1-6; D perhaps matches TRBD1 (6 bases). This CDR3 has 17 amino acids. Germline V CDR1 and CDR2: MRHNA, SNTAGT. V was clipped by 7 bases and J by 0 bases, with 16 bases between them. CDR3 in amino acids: CASTAGASCSYNSPLHF. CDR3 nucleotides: TGTGCCAGCACTGCGGGGGCCAGTTGCTCCTATAATTCACCCCTCCACTTT.

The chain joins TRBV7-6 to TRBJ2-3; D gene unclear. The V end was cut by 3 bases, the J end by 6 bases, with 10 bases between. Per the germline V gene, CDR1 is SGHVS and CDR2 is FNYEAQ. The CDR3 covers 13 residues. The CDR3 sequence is CASSFLTPDTQYF. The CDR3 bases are TGTGCCAGCAGCTTTTTGACTCCCGATACGCAGTATTTT.

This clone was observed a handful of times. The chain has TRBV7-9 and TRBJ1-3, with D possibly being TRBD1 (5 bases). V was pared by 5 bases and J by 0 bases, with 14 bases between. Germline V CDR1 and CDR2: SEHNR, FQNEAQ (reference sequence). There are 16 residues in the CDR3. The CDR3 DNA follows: TGTGCCAGCAGCCAACCCGGGGGAAGCTCTGGAAACACCATATATTTT. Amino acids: CASSQPGGSSGNTIYF.